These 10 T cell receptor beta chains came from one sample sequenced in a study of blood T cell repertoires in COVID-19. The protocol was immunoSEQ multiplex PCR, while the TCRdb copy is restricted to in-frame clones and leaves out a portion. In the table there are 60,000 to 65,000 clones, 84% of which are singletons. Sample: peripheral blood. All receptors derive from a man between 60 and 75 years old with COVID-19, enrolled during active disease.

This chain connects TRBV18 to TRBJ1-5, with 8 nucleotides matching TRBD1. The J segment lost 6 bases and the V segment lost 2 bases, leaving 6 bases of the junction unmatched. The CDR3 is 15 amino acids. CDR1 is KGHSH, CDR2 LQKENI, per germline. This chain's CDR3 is CASSPSGQGLQPQHF. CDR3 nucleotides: TGTGCCAGCTCACCATCCGGACAGGGACTTCAGCCCCAGCATTTT.

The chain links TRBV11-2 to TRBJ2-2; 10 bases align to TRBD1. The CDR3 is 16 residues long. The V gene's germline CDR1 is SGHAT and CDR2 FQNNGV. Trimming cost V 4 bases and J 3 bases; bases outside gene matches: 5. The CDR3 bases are TGTGCCAGCAGCTGGACAGGGGGACGAGACACCGGGGAGCTGTTTTTT. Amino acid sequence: CASSWTGGRDTGELFF.

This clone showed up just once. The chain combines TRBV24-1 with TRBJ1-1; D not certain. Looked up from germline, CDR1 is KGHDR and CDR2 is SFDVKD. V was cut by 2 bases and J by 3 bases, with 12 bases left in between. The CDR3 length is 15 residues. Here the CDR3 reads CATSDSRVGYTEAFF. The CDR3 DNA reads TGTGCCACCAGTGATTCCCGGGTTGGGTACACTGAAGCTTTCTTT.

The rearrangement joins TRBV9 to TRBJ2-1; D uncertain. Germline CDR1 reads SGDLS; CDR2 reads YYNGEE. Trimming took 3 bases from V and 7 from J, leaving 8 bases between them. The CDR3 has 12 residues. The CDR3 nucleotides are TGTGCCAGCAGCGCCCCTTCGAATGAGCAGTTCTTC. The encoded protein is CASSAPSNEQFF.

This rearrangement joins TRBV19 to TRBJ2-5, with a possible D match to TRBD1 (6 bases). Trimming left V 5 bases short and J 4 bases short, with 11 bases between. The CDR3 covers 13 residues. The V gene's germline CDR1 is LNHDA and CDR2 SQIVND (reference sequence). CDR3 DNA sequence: TGTGCCAGTAGTCCCGGGACAATAGAGACCCAGTACTTC. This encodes CASSPGTIETQYF.

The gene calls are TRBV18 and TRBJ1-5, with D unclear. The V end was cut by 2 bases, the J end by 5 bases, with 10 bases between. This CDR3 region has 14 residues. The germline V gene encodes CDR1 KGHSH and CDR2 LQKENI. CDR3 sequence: CASSPKTGDQPQHF. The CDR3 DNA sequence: TGTGCCAGCTCACCAAAGACGGGAGATCAGCCCCAGCATTTT.

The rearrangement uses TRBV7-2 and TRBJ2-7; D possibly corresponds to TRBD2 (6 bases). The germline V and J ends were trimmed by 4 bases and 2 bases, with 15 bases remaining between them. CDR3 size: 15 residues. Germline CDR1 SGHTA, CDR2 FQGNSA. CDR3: CASSSPRDSAYEQYF. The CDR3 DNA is TGTGCCAGCAGCTCACCGCGGGACTCCGCCTACGAGCAGTACTTC.

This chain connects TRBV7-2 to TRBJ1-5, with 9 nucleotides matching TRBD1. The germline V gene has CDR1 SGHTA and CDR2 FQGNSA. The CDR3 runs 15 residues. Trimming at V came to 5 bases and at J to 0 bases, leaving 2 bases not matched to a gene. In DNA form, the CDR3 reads TGTGCCAGCAGCCCGACAGGGGGTAGCAATCAGCCCCAGCATTTT. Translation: CASSPTGGSNQPQHF.

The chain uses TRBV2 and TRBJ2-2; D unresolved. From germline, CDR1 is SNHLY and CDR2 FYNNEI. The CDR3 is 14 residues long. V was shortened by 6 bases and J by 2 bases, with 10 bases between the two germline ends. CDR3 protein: CASSETRNTGELFF. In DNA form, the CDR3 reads TGTGCCAGCAGCGAGACAAGAAACACCGGGGAGCTGTTTTTT.

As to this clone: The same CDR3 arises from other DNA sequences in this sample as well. The CDR3 reads CATSEARGSYNEQFF. The DNA of the CDR3 is TGTGCCACCAGTGAGGCGCGGGGCTCCTACAATGAGCAGTTCTTC. The chain carries TRBV24-1 and TRBJ2-1, with D possibly being TRBD2 (6 bases). The CDR3 has 15 amino acids. Trimming left V 4 bases short and J 0 bases short, with 9 bases between. In germline, CDR1 is KGHDR, CDR2 SFDVKD.